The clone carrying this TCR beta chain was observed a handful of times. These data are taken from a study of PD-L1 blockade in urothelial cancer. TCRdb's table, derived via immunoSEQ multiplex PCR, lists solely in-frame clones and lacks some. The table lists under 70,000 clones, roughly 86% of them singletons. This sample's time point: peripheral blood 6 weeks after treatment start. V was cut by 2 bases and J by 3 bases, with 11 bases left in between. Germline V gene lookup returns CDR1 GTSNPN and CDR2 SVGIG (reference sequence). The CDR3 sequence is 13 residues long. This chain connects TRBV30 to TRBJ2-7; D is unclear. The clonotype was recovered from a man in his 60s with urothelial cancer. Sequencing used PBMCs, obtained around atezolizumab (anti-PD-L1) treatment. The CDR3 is CAWSLETRYEQYF. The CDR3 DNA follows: TGTGCCTGGAGTCTAGAGACCCGCTACGAGCAGTACTTC.